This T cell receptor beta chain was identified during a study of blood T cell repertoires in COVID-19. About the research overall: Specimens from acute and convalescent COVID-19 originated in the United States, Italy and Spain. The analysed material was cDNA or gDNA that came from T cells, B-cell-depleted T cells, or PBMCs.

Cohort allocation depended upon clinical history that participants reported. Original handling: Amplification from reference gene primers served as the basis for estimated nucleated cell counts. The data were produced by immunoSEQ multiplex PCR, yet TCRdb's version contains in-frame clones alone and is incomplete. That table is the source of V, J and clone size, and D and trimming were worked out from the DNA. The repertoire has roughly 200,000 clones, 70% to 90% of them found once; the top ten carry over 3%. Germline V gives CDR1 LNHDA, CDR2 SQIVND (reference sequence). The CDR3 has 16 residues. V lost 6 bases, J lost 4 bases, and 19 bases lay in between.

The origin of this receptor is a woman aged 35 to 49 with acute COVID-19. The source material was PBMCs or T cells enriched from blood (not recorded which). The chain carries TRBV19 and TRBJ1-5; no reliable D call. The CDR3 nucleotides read TGTGCCAGTAGCGGGGAGATCAGGACGGCGAATCAGCCCCAGCATTTT. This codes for CASSGEIRTANQPQHF.